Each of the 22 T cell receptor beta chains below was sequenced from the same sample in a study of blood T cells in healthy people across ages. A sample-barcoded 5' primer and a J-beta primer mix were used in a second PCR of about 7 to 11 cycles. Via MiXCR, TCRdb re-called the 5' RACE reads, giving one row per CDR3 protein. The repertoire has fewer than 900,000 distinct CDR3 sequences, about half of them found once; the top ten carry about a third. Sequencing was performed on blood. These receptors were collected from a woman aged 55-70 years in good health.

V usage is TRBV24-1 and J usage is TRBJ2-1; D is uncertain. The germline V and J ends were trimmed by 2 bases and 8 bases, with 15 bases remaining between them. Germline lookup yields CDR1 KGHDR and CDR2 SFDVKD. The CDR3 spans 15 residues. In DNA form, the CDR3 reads TGTGCCACCAGTGATTACGGGTCCAGTGGGGATGAGCAGTTCTTC. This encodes CATSDYGSSGDEQFF.

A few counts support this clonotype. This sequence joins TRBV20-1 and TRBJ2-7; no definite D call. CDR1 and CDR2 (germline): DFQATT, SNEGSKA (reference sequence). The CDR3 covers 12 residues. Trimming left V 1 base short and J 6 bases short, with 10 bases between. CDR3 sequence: CSARVRQAEQYF. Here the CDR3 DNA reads TGCAGTGCTAGAGTGAGGCAGGCCGAGCAGTACTTC.

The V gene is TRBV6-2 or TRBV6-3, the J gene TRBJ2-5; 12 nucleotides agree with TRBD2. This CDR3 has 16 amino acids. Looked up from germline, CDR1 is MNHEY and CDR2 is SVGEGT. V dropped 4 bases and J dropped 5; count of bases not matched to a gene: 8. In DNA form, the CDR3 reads TGTGCCAGCAGTTTCGCTAGCGGGAGGGCCGCGGAGACCCAGTACTTC. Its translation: CASSFASGRAAETQYF.

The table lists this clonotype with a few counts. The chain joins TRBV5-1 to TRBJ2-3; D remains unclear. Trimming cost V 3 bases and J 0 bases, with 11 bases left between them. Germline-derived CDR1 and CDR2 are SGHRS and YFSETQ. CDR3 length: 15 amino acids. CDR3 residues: CASSSADPSTDTQYF. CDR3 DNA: TGCGCCAGCAGCTCGGCGGACCCAAGCACAGATACGCAGTATTTT. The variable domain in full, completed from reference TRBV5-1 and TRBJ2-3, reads KAGVTQTPRYLIKTRGQQVTLSCSPISGHRSVSWYQQTPGQGLQFLFEYFSETQRNKGNFPGRFSGRQFSNSRSEMNVSTLELGDSALYLCASSSADPSTDTQYFGPGTRLTVL.

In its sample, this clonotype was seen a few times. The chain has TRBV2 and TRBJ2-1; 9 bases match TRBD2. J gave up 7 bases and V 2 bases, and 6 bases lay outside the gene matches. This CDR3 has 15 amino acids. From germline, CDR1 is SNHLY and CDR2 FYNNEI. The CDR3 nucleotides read TGTGCCAGCAGTGAACTAGCGGGGTTCACTAATGAGCAGTTCTTC. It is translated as CASSELAGFTNEQFF. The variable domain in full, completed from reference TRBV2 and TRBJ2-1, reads EPEVTQTPSHQVTQMGQEVILRCVPISNHLYFYWYRQILGQKVEFLVSFYNNEISEKSEIFDDQFSVERPDGSNFTLKIRSTKLEDSAMYFCASSELAGFTNEQFFGPGTRLTVL.

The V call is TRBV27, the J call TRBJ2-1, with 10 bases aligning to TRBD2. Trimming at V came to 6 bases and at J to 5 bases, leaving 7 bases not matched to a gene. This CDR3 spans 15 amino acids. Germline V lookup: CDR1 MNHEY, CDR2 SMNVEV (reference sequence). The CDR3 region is CASRASGSRNNEQFF. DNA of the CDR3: TGTGCCAGCAGGGCTAGCGGGAGCCGGAACAATGAGCAGTTCTTC.

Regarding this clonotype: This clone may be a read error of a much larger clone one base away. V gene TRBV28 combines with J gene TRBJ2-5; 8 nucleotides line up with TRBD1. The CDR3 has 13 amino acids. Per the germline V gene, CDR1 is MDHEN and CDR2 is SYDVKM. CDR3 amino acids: CASSTGGQGTQYF. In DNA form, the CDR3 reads TGTGCCAGCAGTACAGGGGGGCAAGGGACCCAGTACTTC.

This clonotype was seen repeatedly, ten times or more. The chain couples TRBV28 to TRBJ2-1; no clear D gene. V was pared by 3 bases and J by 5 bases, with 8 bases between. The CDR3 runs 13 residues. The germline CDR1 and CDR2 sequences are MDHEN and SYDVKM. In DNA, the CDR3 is TGTGCCAGCAGTTTGGCTCGGGACAATGAGCAGTTCTTC. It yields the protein CASSLARDNEQFF.

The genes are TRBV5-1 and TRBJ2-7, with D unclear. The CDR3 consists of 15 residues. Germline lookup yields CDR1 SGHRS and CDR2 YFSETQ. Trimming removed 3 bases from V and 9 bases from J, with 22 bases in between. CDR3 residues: CASSSLALQPGGQYF. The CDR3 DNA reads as TGCGCCAGCAGCTCACTGGCCCTCCAGCCAGGTGGGCAGTACTTC.

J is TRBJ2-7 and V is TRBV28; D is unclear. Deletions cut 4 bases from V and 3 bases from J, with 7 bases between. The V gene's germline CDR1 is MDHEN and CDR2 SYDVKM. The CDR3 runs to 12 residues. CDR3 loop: CASSSPNYEQYF. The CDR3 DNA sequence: TGTGCCAGCAGTTCTCCAAACTACGAGCAGTACTTC.

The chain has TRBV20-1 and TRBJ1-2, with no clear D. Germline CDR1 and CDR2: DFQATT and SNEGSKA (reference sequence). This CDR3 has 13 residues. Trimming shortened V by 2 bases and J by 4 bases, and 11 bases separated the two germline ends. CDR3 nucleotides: TGCAGTGCTAGAAACTTGAGAGGCTATGGCTACACCTTC. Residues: CSARNLRGYGYTF.

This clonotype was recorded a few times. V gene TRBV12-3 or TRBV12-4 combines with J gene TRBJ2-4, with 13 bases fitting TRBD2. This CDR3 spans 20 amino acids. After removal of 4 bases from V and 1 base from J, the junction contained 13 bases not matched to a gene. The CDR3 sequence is CASSSLRLAGGRMAKNIQYF. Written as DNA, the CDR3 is TGTGCCAGCAGTTCCCTCAGACTAGCGGGAGGTAGGATGGCCAAAAACATTCAGTACTTC.

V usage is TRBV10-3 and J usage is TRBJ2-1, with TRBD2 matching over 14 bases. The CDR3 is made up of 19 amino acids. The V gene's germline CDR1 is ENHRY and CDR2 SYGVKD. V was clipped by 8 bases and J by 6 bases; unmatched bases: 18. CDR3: CAIAGRGLAGGPQGNEQFF. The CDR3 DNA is TGTGCCATCGCTGGCCGCGGACTAGCGGGAGGCCCACAGGGCAATGAGCAGTTCTTC.

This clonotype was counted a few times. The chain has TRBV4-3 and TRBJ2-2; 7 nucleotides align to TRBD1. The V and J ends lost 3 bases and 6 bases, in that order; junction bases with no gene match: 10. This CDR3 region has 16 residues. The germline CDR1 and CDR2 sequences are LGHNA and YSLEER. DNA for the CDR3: TGCGCCAGCAGCCAGAGTCTTCACAGGGGTCCCGGGGAGCTGTTTTTT. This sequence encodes CASSQSLHRGPGELFF.

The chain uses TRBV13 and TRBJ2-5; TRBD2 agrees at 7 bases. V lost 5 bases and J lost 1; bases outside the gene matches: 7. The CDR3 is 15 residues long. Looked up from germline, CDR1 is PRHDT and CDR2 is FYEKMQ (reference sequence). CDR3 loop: CASSPRGERQETQYF. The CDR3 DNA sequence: TGTGCCAGCAGCCCCCGGGGGGAGCGCCAAGAGACCCAGTACTTC.

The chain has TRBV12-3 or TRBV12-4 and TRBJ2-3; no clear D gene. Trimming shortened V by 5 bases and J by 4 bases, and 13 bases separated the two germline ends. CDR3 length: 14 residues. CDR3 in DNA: TGTGCCAGCAGTCGCTCCGCGGCGGCAGATACGCAGTATTTT. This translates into CASSRSAAADTQYF.

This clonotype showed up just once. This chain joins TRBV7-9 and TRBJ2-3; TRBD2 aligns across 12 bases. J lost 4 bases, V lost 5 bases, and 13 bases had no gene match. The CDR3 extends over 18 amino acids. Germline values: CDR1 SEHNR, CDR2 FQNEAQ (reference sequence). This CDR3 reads CASSLTSGSLWEPDTQYF. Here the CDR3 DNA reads TGTGCCAGCAGCCTGACTAGCGGGAGTCTCTGGGAGCCAGATACGCAGTATTTT.

In nucleotides, the CDR3 is TGTGCCAGCAGTGGGCCGGGACAGGGTTGGGGGGAGCTGTTTTTT. Translation: CASSGPGQGWGELFF. The chain joins TRBV6-5 to TRBJ2-2; 9 nucleotides agree with TRBD1. This CDR3 contains 15 residues. Per germline, CDR1 MNHEY and CDR2 SVGAGI. Losses at the gene ends were 5 bases for V and 8 bases for J; bases not matched to a gene: 9.

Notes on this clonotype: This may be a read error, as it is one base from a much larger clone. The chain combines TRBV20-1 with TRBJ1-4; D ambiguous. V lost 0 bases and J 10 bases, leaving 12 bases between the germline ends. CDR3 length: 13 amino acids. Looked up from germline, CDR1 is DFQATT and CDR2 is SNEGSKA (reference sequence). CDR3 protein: CSARDWSDGKLFF. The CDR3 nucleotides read TGCAGTGCTAGAGATTGGTCAGATGGAAAACTGTTTTTT.

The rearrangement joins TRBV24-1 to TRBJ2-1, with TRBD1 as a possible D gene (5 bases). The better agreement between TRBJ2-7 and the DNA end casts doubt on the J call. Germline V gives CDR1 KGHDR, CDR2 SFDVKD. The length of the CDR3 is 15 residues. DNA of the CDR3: TGTGCCACCAGTGATGGTAAGGGGTGGACCTACGAGCAGTACTTC. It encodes CATSDGKGWTYEQYF.

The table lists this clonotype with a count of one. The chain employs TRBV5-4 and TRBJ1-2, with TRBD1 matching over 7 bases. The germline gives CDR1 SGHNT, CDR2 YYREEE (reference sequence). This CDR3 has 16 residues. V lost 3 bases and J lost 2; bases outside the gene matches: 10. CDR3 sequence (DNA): TGTGCCAGCAGCTCTACTCTTGGGACAGAGAACTATGGCTACACCTTC. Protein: CASSSTLGTENYGYTF.

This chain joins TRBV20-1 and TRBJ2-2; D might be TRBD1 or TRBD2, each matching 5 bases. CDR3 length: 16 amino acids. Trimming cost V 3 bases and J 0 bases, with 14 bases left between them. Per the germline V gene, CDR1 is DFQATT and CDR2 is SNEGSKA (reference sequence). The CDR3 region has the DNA TGCAGTGCTAGCCTGGGCAGGGACCCGAACACCGGGGAGCTGTTTTTT. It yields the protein CSASLGRDPNTGELFF.